One sample yielded the 21 T cell receptor beta chains listed below, sequenced in a study of cytomegalovirus exposure and HLA in healthy donors (dated by TCRdb to about 2017). The receptor library was made with the immunoSEQ multiplex PCR assay. For the multiplex PCR, a mixture combining 60 forward primers for TCR Vbeta segments and 13 reverse primers for TCR Jbeta segments was used. TCRdb carries this immuneACCESS record with in-frame sequences only. Its versions omit some clonotypes, under half of them owing to an unresolved V gene in the studies checked, with the rest unexplained. The sample includes 62,000 or so clones, with roughly 84% observed a single time. Clones ranked in the top ten supply 4.3% of the sample. The source material was PBMCs. The receptors derive from a young man in good health and CMV-seronegative.

The chain carries TRBV7-2 and TRBJ2-7; 11 bases agree with TRBD1. Germline CDR1 reads SGHTA; CDR2 reads FQGNSA. The CDR3 totals 16 residues. The V gene end was trimmed by 5 bases and the J gene end by 6 bases; junction bases not matched to a gene: 12. This CDR3 reads CASSPQPPGQGGEQYF. The CDR3 nucleotides read TGTGCCAGCAGCCCCCAACCTCCGGGACAGGGGGGCGAGCAGTACTTC.

This chain links TRBV4-2 with TRBJ2-1; 9 bases are a match to TRBD1. There are 16 residues in the CDR3. In germline, CDR1 is LGHNA, CDR2 YNFKEQ. With 0 bases clipped from V and 6 bases from J, the junction kept 6 bases outside the gene matches. CDR3 loop: CASSQDPGQGFNEQFF. The CDR3, as DNA: TGTGCCAGCAGCCAAGATCCGGGACAGGGATTCAATGAGCAGTTCTTC.

The CDR3 DNA reads as TGTGCCAGCAGTTACGGGCGGGAATACAATGAGCAGTTCTTC. Protein sequence: CASSYGREYNEQFF. The V gene is TRBV6-6, the J gene TRBJ2-1; D is possibly TRBD2 (6 bases). This CDR3 spans 14 amino acids. V was shortened by 2 bases and J by 4 bases, with 9 bases between the two germline ends. The germline V gene has CDR1 MNHNY and CDR2 SVGAGI (reference sequence).

The chain carries TRBV7-9 and TRBJ1-4; 10 nucleotides align to TRBD1. V trimming: 3 bases; J trimming: 8 bases; junction bases outside the gene matches: 9. Germline CDR1 is SEHNR and CDR2 is FQNEAQ (reference sequence). The CDR3 extends over 16 amino acids. CDR3 in amino acids: CASSFLRQGADEKLFF. CDR3 bases: TGTGCCAGCAGCTTCCTTAGACAGGGGGCAGACGAAAAACTGTTTTTT.

The J gene is TRBJ1-2, the V gene TRBV15; D not resolved. The CDR3 is 13 amino acids. CDR1 and CDR2 (germline): LNHNV, YYDKDF (reference sequence). V gave up 6 bases and J gave up 5 bases, with 13 bases separating them. The CDR3 nucleotides read TGTGCCACCAGAGCAGAGGGTGGATATGGCTACACCTTC. It is translated as CATRAEGGYGYTF.

V gene TRBV14 combines with J gene TRBJ2-5, with D possibly matching TRBD2 (5 bases). CDR1 is SGHDN and CDR2 is FVKESK in the germline V gene. Trimming cost V 0 bases and J 4 bases, with 12 bases left between them. The CDR3 length is 15 residues. CDR3 nucleotide sequence: TGTGCCAGCAGCCAAGATTCGGGGATGCGAGAGACCCAGTACTTC. This gives the protein CASSQDSGMRETQYF.

V and J are TRBV6-1 and TRBJ2-7; tentative D call: TRBD2 (5 bases). The CDR3 contains 14 residues. Germline V lookup: CDR1 MNHNS, CDR2 SASEGT. V was cut by 8 bases and J by 0 bases, with 14 bases left in between. The CDR3 DNA reads TGTGCCAGCGAAGTGGGAGACGCCTCCTACGAGCAGTACTTC. Its translation is CASEVGDASYEQYF.

This chain links TRBV18 with TRBJ2-7, with 10 bases matching TRBD1. This CDR3 region has 14 residues. Per germline, CDR1 KGHSH and CDR2 LQKENI. The ends lost 3 bases at V and 5 bases at J; junction bases unmatched: 4. CDR3 coding DNA: TGTGCCAGCTCACCGGCCGGGACAGGGGACGAGCAGTACTTC. Translating it yields CASSPAGTGDEQYF.

The chain employs TRBV12-5 and TRBJ2-4; TRBD1 agrees at 11 bases. The germline V gene encodes CDR1 LGHNT and CDR2 FRNRAP. V was clipped by 0 bases and J by 1 base; unmatched bases: 2. This CDR3 is built from 17 residues. CDR3 region: CASGLVRDRGAKNIQYF. CDR3 bases: TGTGCTAGTGGTTTGGTCCGGGACAGGGGGGCCAAAAACATTCAGTACTTC.

This clone has just one count. V is TRBV6-6 and J is TRBJ2-5, with 7 bases fitting TRBD2. V was pared by 6 bases and J by 5 bases, with 9 bases of the junction left unmatched. Germline assignment: CDR1 MNHNY and CDR2 SVGAGI (reference sequence). The CDR3 sequence is 14 residues long. The CDR3: CASRVMGGLETQYF. The CDR3 nucleotides read TGTGCCAGCAGGGTTATGGGGGGGTTGGAGACCCAGTACTTC.

CDR3 nucleotides: TGTGCCAGCAGCGTGGGGCTTCTAGACAATGAGCAGTTCTTC. Its protein product is CASSVGLLDNEQFF. The V call is TRBV9, the J call TRBJ2-1; D might be TRBD1 (5 bases). The CDR3 runs to 14 residues. V was clipped by 2 bases and J by 5 bases, with 11 bases between them. Germline CDR1 reads SGDLS; CDR2 reads YYNGEE.

V is TRBV29-1 and J is TRBJ2-5; perhaps TRBD2 as D (6 bases). Germline V gene lookup returns CDR1 SQVTM and CDR2 ANQGSEA. The CDR3 spans 13 residues. V was shortened by 7 bases and J by 5 bases, with 17 bases between the two germline ends. CDR3 DNA sequence: TGCAGCGGAGCGACTAGACTAGGCGAGACCCAGTACTTC. Protein sequence: CSGATRLGETQYF.

Written as DNA, the CDR3 is TGCGCCAGCAGCCCCGGCACTAGCGATTCGAAGACCCAGTACTTC. It encodes CASSPGTSDSKTQYF. The chain has TRBV5-1 and TRBJ2-5, with 7 bases matching TRBD2. CDR1 and CDR2 (germline): SGHRS, YFSETQ. Germline trimming cut 4 bases from V and 6 bases from J; bases unmatched to any gene: 12. The CDR3 runs 15 residues.

The CDR3: CASRIGQGFYYGYTF. The CDR3 nucleotides read TGTGCCAGCAGGATCGGACAGGGATTTTACTATGGCTACACCTTC. The chain has TRBV2 and TRBJ1-2; 8 nucleotides align to TRBD1. The V segment lost 6 bases and the J segment 3 bases; nucleotides outside the gene matches: 9. This CDR3 is built from 15 residues. Looked up from germline, CDR1 is SNHLY and CDR2 is FYNNEI.

The J gene is TRBJ2-2, the V gene TRBV4-3; tentative D call: TRBD1 (5 bases). Per germline, CDR1 LGHNA and CDR2 YSLEER. CDR3 size: 16 residues. Trimming pared 4 bases from V and 3 bases from J, leaving 15 bases between. The CDR3 is CASSLRVSGDTGELFF. The CDR3 nucleotides read TGCGCCAGCAGCCTCAGGGTAAGTGGAGACACCGGGGAGCTGTTTTTT.

V and J are TRBV19 and TRBJ1-4, with 7 bases matching TRBD1. From germline, CDR1 is LNHDA and CDR2 SQIVND (reference sequence). Unmatched junction bases numbered 10, after V lost 5 bases and J lost 7 bases. The CDR3 extends over 15 amino acids. The CDR3 spells CASSPPNRGGEKLFF. Written as DNA, the CDR3 is TGTGCCAGTAGTCCCCCGAACAGGGGAGGTGAAAAACTGTTTTTT.

V is TRBV7-6 and J is TRBJ2-7; TRBD2 matches 10 bases. CDR3 length: 15 amino acids. CDR1 and CDR2 from the germline V gene are SGHVS and FNYEAQ. Germline trimming cut 5 bases from V and 6 bases from J; bases unmatched to any gene: 10. CDR3 sequence (DNA): TGTGCCAGCAGCCAAAGGTCTAGCGGGAGTGTCGAGCAGTACTTC. This translates into CASSQRSSGSVEQYF.

The chain combines TRBV27 with TRBJ2-1, with TRBD1 as a possible D gene (6 bases). V lost 3 bases to trimming and J lost 0 bases, with 12 bases between them. Germline values: CDR1 MNHEY, CDR2 SMNVEV (reference sequence). CDR3 length: 16 residues. Here the CDR3 reads CASSLWGQGSYNEQFF. CDR3 sequence (DNA): TGTGCCAGCAGTTTGTGGGGGCAGGGCTCCTACAATGAGCAGTTCTTC.

J is TRBJ1-5 and V is TRBV30, with 10 bases aligning to TRBD1. Unmatched junction bases numbered 5, after V lost 3 bases and J lost 3 bases. The CDR3 sequence is 15 residues long. Germline V gene data show CDR1 as GTSNPN and CDR2 as SVGIG (reference sequence). CDR3 nucleotide sequence: TGTGCCTGGAGCCGAGGGACAGGGGACAATCAGCCCCAGCATTTT. It translates to CAWSRGTGDNQPQHF.

The chain carries TRBV19 and TRBJ1-5; 7 nucleotides agree with TRBD1. The CDR3 extends over 18 amino acids. Unmatched junction bases numbered 12, after V lost 2 bases and J lost 2 bases. Germline CDR1 LNHDA, CDR2 SQIVND (reference sequence). The DNA for the CDR3 is TGTGCCAGTAGTATAACCGGGACAGCCCCTGGGGGCAATCAGCCCCAGCATTTT. Translation: CASSITGTAPGGNQPQHF.

This clone was picked up one time. The chain uses TRBV18 and TRBJ2-6, with a tentative D call TRBD1 (6 bases). The V and J ends lost 4 bases and 0 bases respectively, with 19 bases between them. The CDR3 runs to 19 residues. The V gene's germline CDR1 is KGHSH and CDR2 LQKENI. CDR3 residues: CASSQTTGNLGSGANVLTF. The CDR3, as DNA: TGTGCCAGCTCACAGACCACAGGGAATCTCGGCTCTGGGGCCAACGTCCTGACTTTC.